This TCR beta chain was documented in a study of early T cells in non-severe SARS-CoV-2 infection. Turning to the study itself: The study sequenced bulk RNA from unsorted whole blood, with chains unpaired. Study-wide results and caveats: VDJdb-based matching was biased toward anti-spike CD8 responses and missed private and CD4 specificities.

The TCR library protocol attached unique molecular identifiers to the individual cDNA molecules. TCRdb reprocessed the 5' RACE reads with MiXCR, giving one entry per CDR3 protein. Of some 45,000 distinct CDR3 sequences in the sample, roughly 4% were seen once. In this sample, this clonotype turned up many times. No antigen is known for it. CDR1 and CDR2 (germline): LNHNV, YYDKDF (reference sequence). The CDR3 extends over 15 amino acids. V shed 5 bases and J 4 bases; nucleotides not matched to a gene: 6. This receptor was identified in an adult who was a healthcare worker with PCR-confirmed SARS-CoV-2 infection or an uninfected control (not recorded which). Source material: whole blood. The chain couples TRBV15 to TRBJ2-2, with 8 bases fitting TRBD1. CDR3 coding DNA: TGTGCCACCAGCGATGGGACAGGAGGCACCGGGGAGCTGTTTTTT. Protein product: CATSDGTGGTGELFF.